The 14 T cell receptor beta chains listed next were all sequenced from one sample in a study of Ad26.COV2.S vaccination and SARS-CoV-2 variants. Generated by immunoSEQ multiplex PCR, the TCRdb table keeps only in-frame clones and is missing some. The table lists some 250,000 clones, approximately 88% of them singletons. Treatment reported: around 19 received Ad26.COV2.S at low or high dose, single or two shots; roughly five received placebo; per-sample allocation not given. Collection of samples fell on day 63 after the first vaccine or placebo injection. This specimen consisted of peripheral blood, obtained in a trial of Ad26.COV2.S vaccine versus placebo. Receptor source: a person aged 18-60 years who received the Ad26.COV2.S COVID-19 vaccine or a placebo.

The rearrangement joins TRBV11-2 to TRBJ2-1; TRBD1 might be the D (6 bases). The germline V gene has CDR1 SGHAT and CDR2 FQNNGV. The CDR3 has 13 amino acids. V was clipped by 6 bases and J by 6 bases, with 12 bases between them. This CDR3 reads CASRDPRGNEQFF. As DNA, the CDR3 is TGTGCCAGCAGGGACCCCAGGGGCAATGAGCAGTTCTTC.

The chain combines TRBV9 with TRBJ1-3; TRBD1 is a possible D gene (5 bases). Germline lookup yields CDR1 SGDLS and CDR2 YYNGEE. V shed 2 bases and J shed 0 bases, with 12 bases lying between them. CDR3 length equals 16 residues. The CDR3 bases are TGTGCCAGCAGCGTCGCCACAGGTCTCTCTGGAAACACCATATATTTT. This encodes CASSVATGLSGNTIYF.

The V and J genes are TRBV10-3 and TRBJ1-2; 7 bases line up with TRBD1. Germline CDR1 is ENHRY and CDR2 is SYGVKD. The CDR3 totals 14 residues. With 10 bases clipped from V and 4 bases from J, the junction kept 12 bases outside the gene matches. This chain's CDR3 is CATETGTATYGYTF. The CDR3 coding sequence is TGTGCCACCGAAACCGGGACAGCTACCTATGGCTACACCTTC.

The J gene is TRBJ1-5, the V gene TRBV5-1; D is unresolved. CDR3 length equals 16 residues. CDR1 and CDR2 (germline): SGHRS, YFSETQ. The V gene lost 0 bases and the J gene lost 2 bases, with 12 bases spanning the gap. The CDR3 DNA sequence: TGCGCCAGCAGCTTGGGTGAGGGCTGGGGCAATCAGCCCCAGCATTTT. Its protein is CASSLGEGWGNQPQHF.

This clone was picked up a small number of times. The J gene is TRBJ2-7, the V gene TRBV16, with 8 bases matching TRBD1. Trimming at V came to 4 bases and at J to 12 bases, leaving 8 bases not matched to a gene. The CDR3 is 12 residues long. The germline V gene has CDR1 KGHSY and CDR2 FQNENV. The CDR3 region is CASSPSRDRWYF. The CDR3 DNA follows: TGTGCCAGCAGCCCCTCGAGGGACAGGTGGTACTTC. The complete variable domain, with remaining parts taken from reference TRBV16 and TRBJ2-7, reads GEEVAQTPKHLVRGEGQKAKLYCAPIKGHSYVFWYQQVLKNEFKFLISFQNENVFDETGMPKERFSAKCLPNSPCSLEIQATKLEDSAVYFCASSPSRDRWYFGPGTRLTVT.

CDR3 sequence (DNA): TGTGCCAGCAACCTCAACCCGACAGGCCCTTTCTACGAGCAGTACTTC. Protein product: CASNLNPTGPFYEQYF. The rearrangement joins TRBV28 to TRBJ2-7, with D tentatively TRBD1 (6 bases). The CDR3 loop spans 16 amino acids. V was cut by 7 bases and J by 3 bases, with 22 bases left in between. Germline loops: CDR1 MDHEN, CDR2 SYDVKM.

Details on this clone: Other DNA sequences within the sample encode an identical CDR3. This chain joins TRBV18 and TRBJ2-7; no clear D. Trimming took off 2 bases at V and 6 bases at J, with 5 bases between the two ends. Germline V lookup: CDR1 KGHSH, CDR2 LQKENI. The CDR3 spans 11 residues. The CDR3 sequence is CASSPGSEQYF. CDR3 in DNA: TGTGCCAGCTCACCAGGGTCCGAGCAGTACTTC.

J is TRBJ2-5 and V is TRBV4-3; 8 bases are a match to TRBD2. The CDR3 is made up of 16 amino acids. Germline loops: CDR1 LGHNA, CDR2 YSLEER. The V gene end was trimmed by 1 base and the J gene end by 1 base; junction bases not matched to a gene: 5. The CDR3 DNA reads as TGCGCCAGCAGCCAAGGTCCCGGGGGGGGCCAAGAGACCCAGTACTTC. It specifies CASSQGPGGGQETQYF.

The chain links TRBV19 to TRBJ2-7, with TRBD2 as a possible D gene (5 bases). The CDR3 is made up of 14 amino acids. The germline V gene has CDR1 LNHDA and CDR2 SQIVND (reference sequence). Deletions cut 6 bases from V and 6 bases from J, with 18 bases between. CDR3 amino acids: CASSQPGFSPEQYF. The CDR3, as DNA: TGTGCCAGTAGCCAACCGGGGTTTAGCCCCGAGCAGTACTTC.

This clone was counted between two and nine times. This chain uses TRBV28 with TRBJ1-1; no clear D gene. Germline CDR1 MDHEN, CDR2 SYDVKM. The V gene lost 3 bases and the J gene lost 2 bases, with 22 bases spanning the gap. The CDR3 length is 18 residues. CDR3 loop: CASSFRRLGSLPNTEAFF. The DNA of the CDR3 is TGTGCCAGCAGTTTTCGCCGCCTCGGGAGTCTACCTAACACTGAAGCTTTCTTT. Full variable domain (missing parts from reference TRBV28 and TRBJ1-1): DVKVTQSSRYLVKRTGEKVFLECVQDMDHENMFWYRQDPGLGLRLIYFSYDVKMKEKGDIPEGYSVSREKKERFSLILESASTNQTSMYLCASSFRRLGSLPNTEAFFGQGTRLTVV.

This clone was picked up a small number of times. This chain links TRBV5-1 with TRBJ2-1; no definite D call. The V gene's germline CDR1 is SGHRS and CDR2 YFSETQ. This CDR3 has 11 residues. Trimming cost V 2 bases and J 5 bases, with 2 bases left between them. The CDR3 sequence: CASSFNNEQFF. CDR3 coding DNA: TGCGCCAGCAGCTTCAACAATGAGCAGTTCTTC.

This clone showed up just once. The chain combines TRBV18 with TRBJ2-2; D call uncertain. Per germline, CDR1 KGHSH and CDR2 LQKENI. The CDR3 has 17 residues. V dropped 3 bases and J dropped 0 bases, with 14 bases sitting between them. The CDR3 is CASSPYGDGTNTGELFF. CDR3 DNA: TGTGCCAGCTCACCCTACGGCGACGGAACGAACACCGGGGAGCTGTTTTTT.

The CDR3 DNA follows: TGTGCCACCAGACAGACTTATAATTCACCCCTCCACTTT. Its protein is CATRQTYNSPLHF. The rearrangement joins TRBV6-5 to TRBJ1-6, with a tentative D call TRBD1 (5 bases). Germline CDR1 is MNHEY and CDR2 is SVGAGI. CDR3 size: 13 residues. V shed 10 bases and J shed 4 bases, with 11 bases lying between them.

The rearrangement links TRBV28 to TRBJ1-5; D might be TRBD1 (6 bases). The CDR3 loop spans 14 amino acids. V was trimmed by 2 bases and J by 10 bases, leaving 15 bases between them. Germline values: CDR1 MDHEN, CDR2 SYDVKM. The CDR3 region has the DNA TGTGCCAGCAGTTTAAGGGGGAGGGTTGGACCCCAGCATTTT. It specifies CASSLRGRVGPQHF.